Described below is a single TCR beta chain sequence and its context. Its antigen remains unknown. In germline, CDR1 is MDHEN, CDR2 SYDVKM. The CDR3 runs to 16 residues. Trimming removed 1 base from V and 0 bases from J, with 11 bases in between. The data were obtained in a study of shared clonotypes between healthy human individuals. Method: immunoSEQ multiplex PCR; TCRdb's copy keeps in-frame clones and lacks some. This table holds about 2.1 million clones, 93% found once. Broader study findings: The study sampled only blood, and tissue repertoires likely differ. The study drew on few donors, limiting represented genetic and exposure-history diversity. Approximately 5% was the fraction of naive CD4 clonotypes found shared across a handful of donors. Naive subsets generally exceeded memory subsets in estimated richness.

Selected positively for CCR7 and CD45RO-negative, naive CD8 cells excluded terminally differentiated effector memory CD45RA+ cells. V is TRBV28 and J is TRBJ2-3; a possible D gene is TRBD2 (6 bases). This TCR was recovered from a man in his late teens or twenties in good health. Some clones in this sample may be carry-over from other donors' samples. The sample consisted of naive CD8+ T cells from PBMCs. The DNA for the CDR3 is TGTGCCAGCAGTTTATCTCTAGCGAGAAGCACAGATACGCAGTATTTT. Encoded protein: CASSLSLARSTDTQYF.